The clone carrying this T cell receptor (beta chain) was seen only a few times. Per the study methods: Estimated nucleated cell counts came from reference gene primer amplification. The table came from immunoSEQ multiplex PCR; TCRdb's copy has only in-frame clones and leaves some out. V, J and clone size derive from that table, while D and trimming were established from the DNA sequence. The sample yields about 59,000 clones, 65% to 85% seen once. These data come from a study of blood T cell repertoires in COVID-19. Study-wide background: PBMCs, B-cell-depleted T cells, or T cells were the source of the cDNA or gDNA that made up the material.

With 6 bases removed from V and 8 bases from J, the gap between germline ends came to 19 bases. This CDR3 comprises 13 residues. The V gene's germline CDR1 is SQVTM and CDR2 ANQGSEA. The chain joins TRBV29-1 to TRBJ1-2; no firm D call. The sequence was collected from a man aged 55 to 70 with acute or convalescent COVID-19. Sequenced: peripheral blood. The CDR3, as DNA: TGCAGCGTGGATCCGGGGTGGGCGGGAGGCTACACCTTC. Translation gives CSVDPGWAGGYTF.